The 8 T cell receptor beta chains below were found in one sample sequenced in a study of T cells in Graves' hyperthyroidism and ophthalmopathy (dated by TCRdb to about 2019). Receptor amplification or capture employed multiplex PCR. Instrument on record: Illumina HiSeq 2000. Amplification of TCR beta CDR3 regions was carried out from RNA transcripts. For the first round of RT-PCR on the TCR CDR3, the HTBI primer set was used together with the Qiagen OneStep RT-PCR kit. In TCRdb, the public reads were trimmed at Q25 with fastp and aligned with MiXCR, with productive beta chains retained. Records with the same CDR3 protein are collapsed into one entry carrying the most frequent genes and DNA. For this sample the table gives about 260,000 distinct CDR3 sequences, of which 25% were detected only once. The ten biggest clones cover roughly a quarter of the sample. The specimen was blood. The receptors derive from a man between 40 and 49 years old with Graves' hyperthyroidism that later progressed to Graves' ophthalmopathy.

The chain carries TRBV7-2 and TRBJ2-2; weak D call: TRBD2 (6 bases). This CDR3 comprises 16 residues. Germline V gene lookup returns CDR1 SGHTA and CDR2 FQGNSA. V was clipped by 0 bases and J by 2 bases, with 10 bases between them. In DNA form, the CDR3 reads TGTGCCAGCAGCTTAGCGTCGCGGGGAAACACCGGGGAGCTGTTTTTT. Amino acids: CASSLASRGNTGELFF.

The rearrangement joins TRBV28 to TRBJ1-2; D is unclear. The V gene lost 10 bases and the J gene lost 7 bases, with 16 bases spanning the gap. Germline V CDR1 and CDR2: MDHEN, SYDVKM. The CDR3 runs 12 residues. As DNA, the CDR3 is TGTGCCACCACGACCCTGGGCGGTGGCTACACCTTC. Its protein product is CATTTLGGGYTF.

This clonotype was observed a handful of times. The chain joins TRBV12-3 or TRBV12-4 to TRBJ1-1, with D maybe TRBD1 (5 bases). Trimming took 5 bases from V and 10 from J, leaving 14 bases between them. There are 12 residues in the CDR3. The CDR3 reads CASSRGTAGAFF. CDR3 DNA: TGTGCCAGCAGTCGCGGGACGGCGGGAGCTTTCTTT.

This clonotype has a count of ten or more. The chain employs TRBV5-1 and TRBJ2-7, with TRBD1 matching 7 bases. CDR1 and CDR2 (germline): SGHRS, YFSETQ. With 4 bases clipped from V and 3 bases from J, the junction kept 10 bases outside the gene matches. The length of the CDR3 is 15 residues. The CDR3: CASSVGQPGSYEQYF. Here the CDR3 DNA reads TGCGCCAGCAGCGTGGGACAGCCAGGAAGCTACGAGCAGTACTTC.

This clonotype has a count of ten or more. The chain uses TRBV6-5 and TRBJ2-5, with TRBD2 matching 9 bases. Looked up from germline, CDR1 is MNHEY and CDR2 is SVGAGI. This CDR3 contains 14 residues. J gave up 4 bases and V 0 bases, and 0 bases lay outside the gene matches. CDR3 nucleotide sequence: TGTGCCAGCAGTTACTCTAGCGGGAGAGAGACCCAGTACTTC. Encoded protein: CASSYSSGRETQYF.

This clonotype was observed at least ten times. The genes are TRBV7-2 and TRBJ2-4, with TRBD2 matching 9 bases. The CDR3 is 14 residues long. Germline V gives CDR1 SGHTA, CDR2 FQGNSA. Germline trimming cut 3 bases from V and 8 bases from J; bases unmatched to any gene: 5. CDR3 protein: CASSFASGTDIQYF. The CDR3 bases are TGTGCCAGCAGCTTCGCTAGCGGGACGGACATTCAGTACTTC.

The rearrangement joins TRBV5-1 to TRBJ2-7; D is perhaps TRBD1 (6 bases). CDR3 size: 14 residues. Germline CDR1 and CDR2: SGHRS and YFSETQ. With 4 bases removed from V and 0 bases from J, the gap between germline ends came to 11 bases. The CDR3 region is CASSRPDSSYEQYF. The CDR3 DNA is TGCGCCAGCAGCAGGCCGGACAGCTCCTACGAGCAGTACTTC.

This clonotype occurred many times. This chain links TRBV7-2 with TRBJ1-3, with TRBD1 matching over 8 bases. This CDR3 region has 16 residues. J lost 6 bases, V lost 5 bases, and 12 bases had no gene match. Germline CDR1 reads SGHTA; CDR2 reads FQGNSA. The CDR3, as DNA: TGTGCCAGCAGCCCGTGGGTGGCAGGGGGCGAAAACACCATATATTTT. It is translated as CASSPWVAGGENTIYF.